By share of the sample, the clone carrying this T cell receptor (beta chain) is hyperexpanded (1% or more). What it binds is not known. The data were obtained in a study of T cells in localized non-small cell lung cancer. Study-wide points: Because sequencing included only one region (of the tumor), heterogeneity remains possible. In adjacent lung appeared a median 57 of the top 100 tumor clones.

Measured with immunoSEQ multiplex PCR; TCRdb has only the in-frame clones, and not every one. Found here are 1,500 to 2,000 clones, about a fifth of them singletons; the top ten hold about an eighth. The receptor was derived from a male donor aged 60 or over with stage III squamous cell lung carcinoma. The sequenced sample was normal lung tissue next to the tumor, obtained before any cancer treatment.

This CDR3 is CASNIQGSTEAFF. The CDR3 nucleotides are TGTGCCAGCAATATTCAGGGAAGCACTGAAGCTTTCTTT. The chain couples TRBV6-8 to TRBJ1-1; D is possibly TRBD1 (5 bases). The CDR3 is 13 residues long. V lost 7 bases, J lost 4 bases, and 13 bases lay in between. Germline values: CDR1 MNHGY, CDR2 SAAAGT.